A selection of T cell receptor beta chains follows, all from one sample in a study of blood T cell repertoires in COVID-19. The data were produced by immunoSEQ multiplex PCR, yet TCRdb's version contains in-frame clones alone and is incomplete. This table holds under 500,000 clones, 75% to 90% found once. Sequenced: peripheral blood. The origin of the receptors is a woman between 25 and 40 years old with acute or convalescent COVID-19. CDR3s include the opening cysteine and the closing phenylalanine or tryptophan. Fields, in order: V gene, D gene, J gene, clone size, CDR3 DNA, CDR3 protein. A D gene is named only where the DNA matches it firmly. Some rows mark clone size as missing; the rest say once, few, many or name a class of expanded clone.

>TRBV3-1/TRBV3-2|.|TRBJ2-1|.
TGTGCCAGCAGCCAAGGTAGTTTTGAGCAGTTCTTC
CASSQGSFEQFF
>TRBV4-1|.|TRBJ1-5|.
TGCGCCAGCTCCGCCCAAGGAGGCGCTAATAGCAATCAGCCCCAGCATTTT
CASSAQGGANSNQPQHF
>TRBV27|.|TRBJ1-5|.
TGTGCCAGCAGTACGGGGATACATCAGCCCCAGCATTTT
CASSTGIHQPQHF
>TRBV28|TRBD2|TRBJ2-2|.
TGTGCCAGCAGTTCACGTAGCGGGGGGGTGATGTTTTTGAACACCGGGGAGCTGTTTTTT
CASSSRSGGVMFLNTGELFF
>TRBV20-1|.|TRBJ2-5|.
TGCAGTGCTAGTACTGGGGGAGGGGGAGAGACCCAGTACTTC
CSASTGGGGETQYF
>TRBV15|.|TRBJ2-7|.
TGTGCCACCAGCAGGGCCCTAGGGGAATCCTACGAGCAGTACTTC
CATSRALGESYEQYF
>TRBV7-2|TRBD2|TRBJ2-4|.
TGTGCCAGCAGCTCGGGGACTAGCGGGGGGTTTAGGGAAAACATTCAGTACTTC
CASSSGTSGGFRENIQYF
>TRBV10-1|.|TRBJ2-3|once
TGCGCCAGCAGCCCGGGATTAGGGTCCACAGATACGCAGTATTTT
CASSPGLGSTDTQYF
>TRBV6-2/TRBV6-3|.|TRBJ2-7|.
TGTGCCAGCAGTCACGCCGGAATAGGCGGGGACTACGAGCAGTACTTC
CASSHAGIGGDYEQYF
>TRBV4-1|.|TRBJ2-2|.
TGCGCCAGCAGATCTACCACCGGGGAGCTGTTTTTT
CASRSTTGELFF
>TRBV7-3|TRBD1|TRBJ1-1|.
TGTGCCAGCAGCTCGACAGGGGTTACTGAAGCTTTCTTT
CASSSTGVTEAFF
>TRBV28|.|TRBJ2-7|.
TGTGCCAGCAGTTCGCCCCAACCGGGTAAAAGACGGGAGCAGTACTTC
CASSSPQPGKRREQYF
>TRBV3-1/TRBV3-2|TRBD1|TRBJ1-6|.
TGTGCCAGCAACCACTTAGGGGGCGGTTCACCCCTCCACTTT
CASNHLGGGSPLHF
>TRBV11-2|.|TRBJ2-5|.
TGTGCCAGCAGCCTCGGTACGAAAGAAGAGACCCAGTACTTC
CASSLGTKEETQYF
>TRBV4-2|.|TRBJ2-1|.
TGTGCCAGCAGCCAAGATTTGGCAGGAACTCCCGACAATGAGCAGTTCTTC
CASSQDLAGTPDNEQFF
>TRBV7-9|.|TRBJ2-7|once
TGTGCCAGCAGCTCGGACAGCTCTAGGGTGTACTTC
CASSSDSSRVYF
>TRBV27|TRBD2|TRBJ2-7|.
TGTGCCAGCAGTTCCGCGGGACTAGAGCAGTACTTC
CASSSAGLEQYF
>TRBV3-1/TRBV3-2|TRBD2|TRBJ2-5|.
TGTGCCAGCAGCCAGTCTAGCGGGGGCGGAGAGACCCAGTACTTC
CASSQSSGGGETQYF
>TRBV30|TRBD1|TRBJ2-3|.
TGTGCCTGCTACGGACAGGGGAGGTTAAATACGCAGTATTTT
CACYGQGRLNTQYF
>TRBV21-1|.|TRBJ2-3|.
TGTGCCAGCAGCCACCTTGCAGGGATTCTCCCAGATACGCAGTATTTT
CASSHLAGILPDTQYF
>TRBV7-9|TRBD1|TRBJ1-2|.
TGTGCCAGCAGCCGAACAGGGGGCGGGTTATATGGCTACACCTTC
CASSRTGGGLYGYTF
>TRBV6-1|TRBD1|TRBJ2-5|.
TGTGCCAGCAGTGAAGCCCCCTACAGTAGGGGGCCAGAGACCCAGTACTTC
CASSEAPYSRGPETQYF
>TRBV10-2|TRBD2|TRBJ2-7|.
TGCGCCAGCAGTGTTCGGGGGGCCTACGAGCAGTACTTC
CASSVRGAYEQYF
>TRBV29-1|.|TRBJ2-2|.
TGCAGGGAGGGGGGGATGGAGCTGTTTTTT
CREGGMELFF
>TRBV24-1|TRBD1|TRBJ1-2|.
TGTGCCACCAGTGACCCTGGACAGGGGGTCTATGGCTACACCTTC
CATSDPGQGVYGYTF
>TRBV2|.|TRBJ2-7|.
TGTGCCAGCAGAGGAACAGTGAACTACGAGCAGTACTTC
CASRGTVNYEQYF
>TRBV6-4|.|TRBJ2-7|.
TGTGCCAGCAGTAGAGAGCAGGGGCGGTACTTC
CASSREQGRYF
>TRBV15|.|TRBJ2-1|.
TGTGCCACCAGCAGAGATCTGTTCGGTGAGCAGTTCTTC
CATSRDLFGEQFF
>TRBV18|.|TRBJ2-5|.
TGTGCCAGCTCACCCATCCAAGAGACCCAGTACTTC
CASSPIQETQYF
>TRBV29-1|.|TRBJ2-2|once
TGCAGCGTTGAGGGCCAGAACACCGGGGAGCTGTTTTTT
CSVEGQNTGELFF
>TRBV9|TRBD2|TRBJ2-2|.
TGTGCCAGCAGCGTTAGCGGGGGCCTTCTACTTAGTACCGGGGAGCTGTTTTTT
CASSVSGGLLLSTGELFF
>TRBV14|TRBD1|TRBJ2-2|.
TGTGCCAGCAGTTTCAGGGGGAGCACCGGGGAGCTGTTTTTT
CASSFRGSTGELFF
>TRBV2|TRBD2|TRBJ2-1|.
TGTGCCAGCAGTGGGGTGCCTAGCGGGGCCATATACAATGAGCAGTTCTTC
CASSGVPSGAIYNEQFF
>TRBV9|.|TRBJ1-2|.
TGTGCCAGCAGCCGAGAGGGCCAGAACTATGGCTACACCTTC
CASSREGQNYGYTF
>TRBV9|TRBD2|TRBJ2-3|.
TGTGCCAGCAGCGTATCAGTGCGGGGGGGTGCAGATACGCAGTATTTT
CASSVSVRGGADTQYF
>TRBV5-1|TRBD1|TRBJ1-6|.
TGCGCCAGCAGCTTGGAAGGTGGGACAGGGTTCTCCTATAATTCACCCCTCCACTTT
CASSLEGGTGFSYNSPLHF
>TRBV2|.|TRBJ2-1|.
TGTGCCAGCAGACCGCGGCCGGATGAGCAGTTCTTC
CASRPRPDEQFF
>TRBV9|.|TRBJ2-5|.
TGTGCCAGCAGCGGAGGGGGGGTTCAAGAGACCCAGTACTTC
CASSGGGVQETQYF
>TRBV21-1|.|TRBJ2-4|.
TGTGCCAGCAGCAACTCGGACAGGGCTCCTTGCCAGGCCAAAAACATTCAGTACTTC
CASSNSDRAPCQAKNIQYF
>TRBV5-5|.|TRBJ1-3|.
TGTGCCAGCAGCTTCGCGGCCGGCACCATATATTTT
CASSFAAGTIYF
>TRBV27|.|TRBJ2-3|.
TGTGCCAGCAGTCCACGACGACAGGCTATTACAGATACGCAGTATTTT
CASSPRRQAITDTQYF
>TRBV28|.|TRBJ2-1|.
TGTGCCAGCAGTTTACCTAGCCTCAATGAGCAGTTCTTC
CASSLPSLNEQFF
>TRBV11-2|TRBD2|TRBJ2-7|few
TGTGCCAGCAGCTTAGATTGGGGGACTAGCGGAACCTACGAGCAGTACTTC
CASSLDWGTSGTYEQYF
>TRBV5-1|TRBD1|TRBJ2-3|.
TGCGCCAGCAGTCCGGGACAGGCAGATACGCAGTATTTT
CASSPGQADTQYF
>TRBV5-6|TRBD1|TRBJ2-2|.
TGTGCCAGCAGCTTCGGGACAGGGGTCACCGGGGAGCTGTTTTTT
CASSFGTGVTGELFF
>TRBV2|.|TRBJ1-5|.
TGTGCCAGCAGTGAAAGGGACTTGGGTAATCAGCCCCAGCATTTT
CASSERDLGNQPQHF
>TRBV18|TRBD1|TRBJ2-5|.
TGTGCCAGCTCACCAGCAAGACGACAGGGTAACCAAGAGACCCAGTACTTC
CASSPARRQGNQETQYF
>TRBV13|.|TRBJ2-5|few
TGTGCCAGCAGCTTAACCAGTATGCAAGAGACCCAGTACTTC
CASSLTSMQETQYF
>TRBV5-1|TRBD1|TRBJ1-1|.
TGCGCCAGCAGCCCAACAGGGGGCTCGAACACTGAAGCTTTCTTT
CASSPTGGSNTEAFF
>TRBV29-1|.|TRBJ2-7|.
TGCAGCGTTGTTGAGGGTGGAATGGTCTACGAGCAGTACTTC
CSVVEGGMVYEQYF
>TRBV9|.|TRBJ1-3|.
TGTGCCAGCAGCAAAACAGGGTTTGGAAACACCATATATTTT
CASSKTGFGNTIYF
>TRBV19|.|TRBJ1-1|.
TGTGCCAGTAGTTTTTTTCGGGGAACTGAAGCTTTCTTT
CASSFFRGTEAFF
>TRBV28|TRBD1|TRBJ1-6|.
TGTGCCAGCGGCCGGGACAGGTTTAATTCACCCCTCCACTTT
CASGRDRFNSPLHF
>TRBV7-6|TRBD2|TRBJ2-3|.
TGTGCCAGCAGCTTAGTGGGGGGGGACACAGATACGCAGTATTTT
CASSLVGGDTDTQYF
>TRBV5-6|TRBD2|TRBJ2-5|.
TGTGCCAGCAGCTTAATAGCGGGGGCACAAGAGACCCAGTACTTC
CASSLIAGAQETQYF
>TRBV9|.|TRBJ1-1|.
TGTGCCAGCAGCCCAAGGGGAACTTCGAGAGCTTTCTTT
CASSPRGTSRAFF
>TRBV28|.|TRBJ2-7|.
TGTGCCAGCAGGGAAGCCCCCGCGGGCGAGCAGTACTTC
CASREAPAGEQYF
>TRBV2|.|TRBJ2-3|few
TGTGCCAGCAGTGAATGGGGGGAAGCAGATACGCAGTATTTT
CASSEWGEADTQYF
>TRBV6-5|.|TRBJ2-7|.
TGTGCCAGCGGGGAAAGGACAGCCGTCGCCTACGAGCAGTACTTC
CASGERTAVAYEQYF
>TRBV7-3|TRBD2|TRBJ2-1|.
TGTGCCAGCAGCTCGCCCGGCCCCGGCGCGGCGGGGGGGCTCAATGAGCAGTTCTTC
CASSSPGPGAAGGLNEQFF